Below, 9 T cell receptor beta chains from the same sample are listed, as sequenced in a study of cytomegalovirus exposure and HLA in healthy donors. The PCR made use of 60 Vbeta and 13 Jbeta primers. Method: immunoSEQ multiplex PCR; TCRdb's copy keeps in-frame clones and lacks some. The sample records approximately 160,000 clones, roughly 78% being singletons. The sample was PBMCs. These receptors were collected from a woman aged 50 to 60 in good health and CMV-seropositive.

V and J are TRBV30 and TRBJ2-5, with 10 bases lining up with TRBD2. The CDR3 consists of 16 residues. J lost 2 bases, V lost 8 bases, and 14 bases had no gene match. Germline V gene sequence: CDR1 GTSNPN, CDR2 SVGIG (reference sequence). The CDR3, as DNA: TGTGCCGGATCCCGGGCTAGCGGGGGCCCTCAAGAGACCCAGTACTTC. It codes for CAGSRASGGPQETQYF.

This sequence joins TRBV27 and TRBJ2-3; a weak D match, TRBD2 (5 bases). Germline values: CDR1 MNHEY, CDR2 SMNVEV (reference sequence). The CDR3 contains 14 residues. Trimming cost V 2 bases and J 2 bases, with 8 bases left between them. The DNA of the CDR3 is TGTGCCAGCAGTTTAGAGGGTCACACAGATACGCAGTATTTT. Protein: CASSLEGHTDTQYF.

This chain links TRBV11-2 with TRBJ2-5; TRBD2 matches 9 bases. This CDR3 has 17 residues. The J segment lost 1 base and the V segment lost 5 bases, leaving 11 bases of the junction unmatched. Germline V gene sequence: CDR1 SGHAT, CDR2 FQNNGV. CDR3 loop: CASSRSRNSGGQETQYF. The CDR3 DNA is TGTGCCAGCAGCCGGTCCCGGAATAGCGGGGGCCAAGAGACCCAGTACTTC.

This clone is a singleton in its sample. In DNA form, the CDR3 reads TGCGCCAGCAGTCGAACACAGGGGGCGAGAAACACTGAAGCTTTCTTT. Its translation: CASSRTQGARNTEAFF. The chain carries TRBV23-1 and TRBJ1-1; 9 bases are a match to TRBD1. TRBV23-1 is marked as an open reading frame, function uncertain. The length of the CDR3 is 16 residues. The junction had 8 bases not matched to a gene; V was cut back by 4 bases and J by 2 bases.

The V call is TRBV15, the J call TRBJ2-3; 12 bases are a match to TRBD2. Germline CDR1 is LNHNV and CDR2 is YYDKDF (reference sequence). The CDR3 is 15 residues long. Trimming removed 1 base from V and 13 bases from J; junction bases left unmatched: 9. This CDR3 reads CATSRATSGGPFKYF. In DNA, the CDR3 is TGTGCCACCAGCAGAGCCACTAGCGGGGGGCCTTTCAAGTATTTT.

V gene TRBV30 combines with J gene TRBJ1-3, with D perhaps TRBD1 (5 bases). V was pared by 3 bases and J by 0 bases, with 9 bases between. The CDR3 contains 14 residues. Per the germline V gene, CDR1 is GTSNPN and CDR2 is SVGIG (reference sequence). The CDR3 region is CAWSQTASGNTIYF. CDR3 nucleotide sequence: TGTGCCTGGAGCCAGACAGCCTCTGGAAACACCATATATTTT.

J is TRBJ2-5 and V is TRBV9, with 7 bases fitting TRBD2. Germline-derived CDR1 and CDR2 are SGDLS and YYNGEE. The trim removed 4 bases at V and 3 bases at J, leaving 3 bases unmatched. The CDR3 has 13 residues. The DNA for the CDR3 is TGTGCCAGCAGCATAGGACTAGAAGAGACCCAGTACTTC. Protein sequence: CASSIGLEETQYF.

This rearrangement joins TRBV7-2 to TRBJ2-1; weak D call: TRBD1 (6 bases). This CDR3 has 14 amino acids. Trimming removed 6 bases from V and 3 bases from J, with 12 bases in between. Germline V gives CDR1 SGHTA, CDR2 FQGNSA. CDR3 coding DNA: TGTGCCAGCAGTAGGGACACCTTCTACAATGAGCAGTTCTTC. Its protein is CASSRDTFYNEQFF.

The V and J genes are TRBV5-1 and TRBJ2-1; D is unclear. CDR1 and CDR2 from the germline V gene are SGHRS and YFSETQ. The CDR3 spans 14 residues. Trimming removed 6 bases at V and 0 bases at J, with 10 bases between. CDR3 region: CASTLTGSYNEQFF. DNA of the CDR3: TGCGCCAGCACCTTAACTGGCTCCTACAATGAGCAGTTCTTC.